Here is one T cell receptor beta chain with its context. Antigen unknown. The length of the CDR3 is 15 residues. V was cut by 3 bases and J by 1 base, with 9 bases left in between. The source of the sample is a study of T cells in Graves' hyperthyroidism and ophthalmopathy. In patients aged 18 to 65, hyperthyroidism was newly diagnosed, with duration under 2 months. Fresh 10 ml peripheral blood yielded PBMCs. The study, taken as a whole, reports: Ophthalmopathy onset followed model prediction by a median around 6.6 months.

From RNA transcripts, TCR beta CDR3 regions were amplified. Carried out on the TCR CDR3, a first-round RT-PCR used the HTBI primer set. TCRdb redid the calling of the multiplex PCR reads with MiXCR, one entry per CDR3 protein. The table lists 130,000 to 150,000 distinct CDR3 sequences, approximately 24% of them singletons. This TCR was sampled from a woman in her fifties or sixties with Graves' hyperthyroidism that later progressed to Graves' ophthalmopathy. The V gene is TRBV12-3 or TRBV12-4, the J gene TRBJ2-2, with a tentative D call TRBD2 (5 bases). What was sequenced was blood. CDR3 bases: TGTGCCAGCAGTTTGAGAAGCGGGAACACCGGGGAGCTGTTTTTT. Translation: CASSLRSGNTGELFF.